The TCR beta chain under discussion was sequenced for a study of blood T cell repertoires in COVID-19. Overall study: Sites in the United States, Italy and Spain provided acute and convalescent COVID-19 samples.

Only in-frame clones appear in the TCRdb table, and some are missing; sequencing was by immunoSEQ multiplex PCR. The sample includes approximately 170,000 clones, about 85% of them seen just once. Trimming shortened V by 4 bases and J by 4 bases, and 12 bases separated the two germline ends. This CDR3 spans 14 amino acids. Germline lookup yields CDR1 SGHDN and CDR2 FVKESK. Sequencing input: peripheral blood. J is TRBJ2-3 and V is TRBV14; D gene uncertain. The TCR was taken from a man in his sixties who had recovered from COVID-19. The CDR3 bases are TGTGCCAGCAGCCCCCAGCTAGAGGCAGATACGCAGTATTTT. The encoded protein is CASSPQLEADTQYF.